Given below is one T cell receptor (beta chain) in context. Its specificity is not known. The entry originates in a study of T cells in Graves' hyperthyroidism and ophthalmopathy. Background on the study: It was at initial diagnosis, before any treatment, that peripheral blood was collected.

The TCR beta CDR3 regions underwent amplification using RNA transcripts as the source. The HTBI primer set served for first-round RT-PCR of the TCR CDR3. TCRdb independently ran MiXCR on the multiplex PCR reads; one entry per CDR3 protein. The sample lists over 400,000 distinct CDR3 sequences, about 20% occurring once. Findings and caveats of the study: Blood shared most expanded thyroid clonotypes above 0.001.

Enrolled ophthalmopathy patients presented with a Clinical Activity Score of at least 3, a NOSPECS grade of at least 4, and disease duration under 3 months. Patients showing uncontrolled infection, other autoimmune disease, pregnancy or lactation were ineligible. Sequencing used blood. This receptor was identified in a woman aged 70-85 years with Graves' ophthalmopathy.

CDR3 sequence: CAISESRGHGYTF. For the CDR3, the DNA is TGTGCCATCAGTGAGTCGAGGGGTCATGGCTACACCTTC. The chain has TRBV10-3 and TRBJ1-2; D is perhaps TRBD1 (5 bases). The V gene lost 0 bases and the J gene lost 6 bases, with 8 bases spanning the gap. Germline V gene data show CDR1 as ENHRY and CDR2 as SYGVKD. The CDR3 consists of 13 residues.